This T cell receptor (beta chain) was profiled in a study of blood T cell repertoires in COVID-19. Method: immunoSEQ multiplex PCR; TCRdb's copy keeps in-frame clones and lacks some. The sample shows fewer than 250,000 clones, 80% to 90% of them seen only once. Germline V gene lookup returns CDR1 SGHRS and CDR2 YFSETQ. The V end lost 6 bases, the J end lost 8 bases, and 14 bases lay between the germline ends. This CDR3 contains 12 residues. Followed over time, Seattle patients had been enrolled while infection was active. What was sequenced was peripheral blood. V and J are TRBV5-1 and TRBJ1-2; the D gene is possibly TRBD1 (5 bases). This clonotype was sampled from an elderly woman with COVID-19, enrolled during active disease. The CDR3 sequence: CASTDQGWGYTF. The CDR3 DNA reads TGCGCCAGCACCGACCAGGGTTGGGGCTACACCTTC. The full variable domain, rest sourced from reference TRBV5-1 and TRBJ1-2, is KAGVTQTPRYLIKTRGQQVTLSCSPISGHRSVSWYQQTPGQGLQFLFEYFSETQRNKGNFPGRFSGRQFSNSRSEMNVSTLELGDSALYLCASTDQGWGYTFGSGTRLTVV.